Sequencing of this T cell receptor (beta chain) was carried out in a study of identical twins. Germline CDR1 SQVTM, CDR2 ANQGSEA. V was pared by 8 bases and J by 0 bases, with 10 bases between. This CDR3 spans 12 amino acids. This clonotype was observed a handful of times. Its target is not known. TCRdb independently ran MiXCR on the 5' RACE reads; one entry per CDR3 protein. This table has a few hundred thousand distinct CDR3 sequences, around 6.5% appearing once. Findings and limits, study-wide: Invariant MAIT and iNKT cells could partly confound zero-insertion analyses. Weaker excess sharing between twins was seen in beta out-of-frame sequences.

The data were also submitted as part of a second study, on T cells expressing NK-cell markers. That report notes: In the group of eight sequenced donors, seven were HCMV-seropositive and one was seronegative.

Sequenced input: CD8+ T cells sorted from blood. J is TRBJ1-1 and V is TRBV29-1; D is uncertain. This sequence originates from a woman aged 18-35 years in good health. CDR3 amino acids: CSTPGLNTEAFF. The CDR3 DNA reads TGCAGCACCCCTGGATTGAACACTGAAGCTTTCTTT.